This T cell receptor beta chain was captured by sequencing in a study of T cell repertoires in cytomegalovirus infection. As regards this clonotype: Antigen: not known.

Trimming cost V 0 bases and J 9 bases, with 9 bases left between them. In germline, CDR1 is MNHGY, CDR2 SAAAGT. The CDR3 runs 14 residues. TCRdb re-called the reads through MiXCR, storing one row per CDR3 protein. Of about 890,000 distinct CDR3 sequences detected, 30% to 40% appear once; the ten largest clones hold about an eighth. The clonotype comes from a human donor in good health (CMV status not recorded). Some clones in this sample may be carry-over from other donors' samples. The chain carries TRBV6-8 and TRBJ1-6; unclear D gene. Material: cultured CD8+ T cells from PBMCs, obtained from culture after CMV antigen stimulation. In nucleotides, the CDR3 is TGTGCCAGCAGTTACTCGAGTAGCTTTTCACCCCTCCACTTT. It encodes CASSYSSSFSPLHF.